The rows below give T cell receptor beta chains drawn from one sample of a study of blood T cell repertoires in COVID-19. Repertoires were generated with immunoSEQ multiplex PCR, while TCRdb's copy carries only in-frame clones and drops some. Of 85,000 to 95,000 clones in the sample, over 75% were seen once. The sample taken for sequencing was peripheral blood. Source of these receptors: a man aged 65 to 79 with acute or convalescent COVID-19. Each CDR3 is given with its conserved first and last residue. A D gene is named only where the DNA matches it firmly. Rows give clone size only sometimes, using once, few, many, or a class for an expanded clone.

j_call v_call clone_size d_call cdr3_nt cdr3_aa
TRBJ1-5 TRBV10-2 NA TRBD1 TGCGCCAGCGGGGACAGTCGCAGCAATCAGCCCCAGCATTTT CASGDSRSNQPQHF
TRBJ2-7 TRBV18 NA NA TGTGCCAGCTCACCACCGTACGGGCTAGGGACACTTTCCTACGAGCAGTACTTC CASSPPYGLGTLSYEQYF
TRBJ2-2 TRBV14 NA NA TGTGCCAGCAGCCTGGACAGTAAATTAACCGGGGAGCTGTTTTTT CASSLDSKLTGELFF
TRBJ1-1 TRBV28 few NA TGTGCCAGCAGTTTAATAGGGAGCACTGAAGCTTTCTTT CASSLIGSTEAFF
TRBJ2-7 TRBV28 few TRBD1 TGTGCCAGCAGTCAGGGGACAGGACTTTACGAGCAGTACTTC CASSQGTGLYEQYF
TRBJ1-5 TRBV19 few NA TGTGCCAGTAGTCTGGCGACAGGCTCTTTAAATCAGCCCCAGCATTTT CASSLATGSLNQPQHF
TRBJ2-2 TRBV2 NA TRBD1 TGTGCCAGCCATATAGACAGGGAAGGCGGGGAGCTGTTTTTT CASHIDREGGELFF
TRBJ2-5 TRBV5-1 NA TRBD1 TGCGCCAGCAGCTCCGGGACAGGGGGGCTAGAGACCCAGTACTTC CASSSGTGGLETQYF
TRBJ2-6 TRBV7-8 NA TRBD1 TGTGCCAGCAGCTTAGCGGGGACAGGATACTCCTCTGGGGCCAACGTCCTGACTTTC CASSLAGTGYSSGANVLTF
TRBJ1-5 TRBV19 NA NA TGTGCCAGTAGTATTCTGACCGCCGCGGCCAATCAGCCCCAGCATTTT CASSILTAAANQPQHF
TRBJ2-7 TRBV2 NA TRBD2 TGTGCCAGCAGTGGACTAGCGGGAGCGGTCGAGCAGTACTTC CASSGLAGAVEQYF
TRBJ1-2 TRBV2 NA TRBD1 TGTGCCAGCAGTGGGACAGGGGTCGGCTACACCTTC CASSGTGVGYTF
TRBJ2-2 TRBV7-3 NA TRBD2 TGTGCCAGCAGCCGCGGGGCTAGCGGGAGACTTCCGAACACCGGGGAGCTGTTTTTT CASSRGASGRLPNTGELFF
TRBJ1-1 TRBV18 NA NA TGTGCCAGCTCACCAGCGGGGAACACTGAAGCTTTCTTT CASSPAGNTEAFF
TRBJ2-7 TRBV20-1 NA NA TGCAGTGCTAGTGGGTTCGGGAGGGGGCCGGACTACGAGCAGTACTTC CSASGFGRGPDYEQYF
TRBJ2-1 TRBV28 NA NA TGTGCCAGCAGTAGCTCGCCCAATGAGCAGTTCTTC CASSSSPNEQFF